Listed below are T cell receptor beta chains from one sample, sequenced in a study of T cell repertoires in cytomegalovirus infection. A single record per CDR3 protein comes from TCRdb applying MiXCR to the reads. The sample includes 350,000 to 550,000 distinct CDR3 sequences, 25% to 40% of them seen just once. The specimen was PBMCs. These receptors came from a human donor in good health (CMV status not recorded). Some clones in this sample may be carry-over from other donors' samples. Both conserved end residues are part of each CDR3. A D gene is named only where the DNA matches it firmly. Clone size is shown for a subset of rows, as once, few, many or a class of expanded clone.

>15|TRBJ2-2|TRBV5-1|.|.
TGCGCCAGCAGTAGCGGTGGGGCGGACACCGGGGAGCTGTTTTTT
CASSSGGADTGELFF
>14|TRBJ2-2|TRBV19|TRBD1|.
TGTGCCAGCAGCTTGGACAGGGGGTCCGGGGAGCTGTTTTTT
CASSLDRGSGELFF
>14|TRBJ1-4|TRBV29-1|.|.
TGCAGCTTTGTCTTCAGGGGAAGTGGTGAAAAACTGTTTTTT
CSFVFRGSGEKLFF
>19|TRBJ2-3|TRBV7-2|TRBD2|many
TGTGCCAGCAGCTTAAGGGCGGGGGGGCGTGGGCTCGGCACAGATACGCAGTATTTT
CASSLRAGGRGLGTDTQYF
>15|TRBJ1-6|TRBV27|.|.
TGTGCCAGCAGTTCCCTCGCACAGGGCAATTCACCCCTCCACTTT
CASSSLAQGNSPLHF
>15|TRBJ1-2|TRBV7-2|TRBD1|many
TGTGCCAGCAGCTTAGTGACAGGGATGGTGTTCGGCTACACCTTC
CASSLVTGMVFGYTF
>14|TRBJ1-6|TRBV7-6|.|many
TGTGCCAGCAGCCCCGGGGGGGAGAATTCACCCCTCCACTTT
CASSPGGENSPLHF
>14|TRBJ2-7|TRBV7-2|.|many
TGTGCCAGCAGCTTACCAGGCCAGTCCTACGAGCAGTACTTC
CASSLPGQSYEQYF
>17|TRBJ1-1|TRBV7-8|.|.
TGTGCCAGCAGCCCGAACCGGGCCCCCCGAGTTAACACTGAAGCTTTCTTT
CASSPNRAPRVNTEAFF
>13|TRBJ1-1|TRBV12-3/TRBV12-4|.|many
TGTGCCAGCAAGGGGAATCTTGGTGCTGAAGCTTTCTTT
CASKGNLGAEAFF
>12|TRBJ2-7|TRBV6-2/TRBV6-3|.|.
TGTGACAGCAGCCGGACGGTTTCTGGGCAGTACTTC
CDSSRTVSGQYF
>17|TRBJ2-1|TRBV6-1|TRBD1|few
TGTGCCAGCAGAGATCCGGGACAGGGTAGAGCCTACAATGAGCAGTTCTTC
CASRDPGQGRAYNEQFF
>14|TRBJ2-7|TRBV10-3|.|.
TGTGCCATCAGCCCCGGGGGATCTCTCTACGAGCAGTACTTC
CAISPGGSLYEQYF
>14|TRBJ2-5|TRBV19|TRBD2|few
TGTGCCAGTAGCGAGCGGGGAATCCAAGAGACCCAGTACTTC
CASSERGIQETQYF
>15|TRBJ2-7|TRBV12-3/TRBV12-4|TRBD1|few
TGTGCCAGCAGTACGAACAGGGGGCCCTCCTACGAGCAGTACTTC
CASSTNRGPSYEQYF
>19|TRBJ2-7|TRBV5-6|TRBD2|.
TGTGCCAGCAGCCCGCGAGGGGGGCTAGCGGGGCCGAGCTCCTACGAGCAGTACTTC
CASSPRGGLAGPSSYEQYF
>16|TRBJ1-2|TRBV4-1|.|.
TGCGCCAGCAGCCAAGAGACAGGCCGAGGGGACTATGGCTACACCTTC
CASSQETGRGDYGYTF
>15|TRBJ1-1|TRBV4-3|.|.
TGCGCCAGCAGCCTAAAAGGACCTGAGAACACTGAAGCTTTCTTT
CASSLKGPENTEAFF
>15|TRBJ1-1|TRBV12-3/TRBV12-4|.|many
TGTGCCAGCAGTTTACGGGGGGTTAGGGACACTGAAGCTTTCTTT
CASSLRGVRDTEAFF
>12|TRBJ2-7|TRBV2|.|.
TGTGCCAGCAGTGAAGTCACCTACGAGCAGTACTTC
CASSEVTYEQYF
>13|TRBJ1-3|TRBV18|.|.
TGTGCCAGCTCACCAATGGATGTCAGCACCATATATTTT
CASSPMDVSTIYF
>15|TRBJ2-5|TRBV4-2|.|.
TGTGCCAGCAGCCAAGAAGAGACTGCACAAGAGACCCAGTACTTC
CASSQEETAQETQYF
>12|TRBJ1-2|TRBV19|.|.
TGTGCCAGTAGAAGGGCCAACTATGGCTACACCTTC
CASRRANYGYTF
>14|TRBJ1-1|TRBV11-2|.|few
TGTGCCAGCAGCTTAGTATTCCAGACCACTGAAGCTTTCTTT
CASSLVFQTTEAFF
>14|TRBJ1-2|TRBV9|TRBD1|.
TGTGCCAGCAGCGCGACAGGGGAGGAGACTGGCTACACCTTC
CASSATGEETGYTF
>16|TRBJ2-2|TRBV6-1|.|few
TGTGCCAGCAGTGCGTTATCCGGGACGATGTTCGGGGAGCTGTTTTTT
CASSALSGTMFGELFF
>16|TRBJ2-1|TRBV7-2|.|few
TGTGCCAGCAGCCCTCACCTAGGGGGGGGGCGCAATGAGCAGTTCTTC
CASSPHLGGGRNEQFF
>12|TRBJ2-3|TRBV5-4|.|.
TGTGCCAGCAGCACCTTTGGAGATACGCAGTATTTT
CASSTFGDTQYF
>13|TRBJ2-1|TRBV4-2|.|.
TGTGCCAGCAGCCAGGACGATTTGGACCCTCAGTTCTTC
CASSQDDLDPQFF
>12|TRBJ1-2|TRBV29-1|TRBD1|once
TGCAGCGTTGTCCCCACAGGGGACGGCTACACCTTC
CSVVPTGDGYTF
>16|TRBJ2-7|TRBV20-1|.|.
TGCAGTGCTAGTGTACTCGGGGGTCTGGACGAGTACGAGCAGTACTTC
CSASVLGGLDEYEQYF
>16|TRBJ1-2|TRBV12-3/TRBV12-4|TRBD1|few
TGTGCCAGCAGTCCCGGGACAGGGAGAGTCGGCTATGGCTACACCTTC
CASSPGTGRVGYGYTF
>15|TRBJ1-5|TRBV6-5|.|few
TGTGCCAGCAGTTACTCGACAGCCCTTGGGCAGCCCCAGCATTTT
CASSYSTALGQPQHF
>18|TRBJ2-1|TRBV11-2|.|few
TGTGCCAGCAGCCAACCCCTTGGGGGCCGGGTATTTGGCAATGAGCAGTTCTTC
CASSQPLGGRVFGNEQFF
>16|TRBJ1-2|TRBV4-1|.|many
TGCGCCAGCAGCCAAGATCAATCCGGGACAATCTATGGCTACACCTTC
CASSQDQSGTIYGYTF
>14|TRBJ1-2|TRBV28|.|few
TGTGCCAGCAGTTTAGGGGTCAGTGATTATGGCTACACCTTC
CASSLGVSDYGYTF
>15|TRBJ2-1|TRBV7-3|TRBD2|few
TGTGCCAGCAGCTCCAGCGGGGGGGGGGGCAATGAGCAGTTCTTC
CASSSSGGGGNEQFF
>15|TRBJ1-4|TRBV15|.|.
TGTGCCACCAGCAGGGGTATAGAGGTTTATGAAAAACTGTTTTTT
CATSRGIEVYEKLFF
>15|TRBJ2-3|TRBV11-2|.|.
TGTGCCAGCAGCTTAATTGTGGGTTACACAGATACGCAGTATTTT
CASSLIVGYTDTQYF
>16|TRBJ2-1|TRBV6-6|TRBD2|.
TGTGCCAGCAGTTACTCGACGAGCGGGGGGGCAAATGAGCAGTTCTTC
CASSYSTSGGANEQFF
>17|TRBJ1-4|TRBV18|.|.
TGTGCCAGCTCACCCGTTGTTCCAGGACAACGTAATGAAAAACTGTTTTTT
CASSPVVPGQRNEKLFF
>15|TRBJ2-7|TRBV28|.|many
TGTGCCAGCAGTAAAGCTCGGGGGCGCCGCTACGAGCAGTACTTC
CASSKARGRRYEQYF
>13|TRBJ2-7|TRBV7-2|.|many
TGTGCCAGCAGCTTAGTCCAGACCTACGAGCAGTACTTC
CASSLVQTYEQYF
>16|TRBJ1-1|TRBV9|.|.
TGTGCCAGCAGCGTAGAGGGATCACAGGGGAACACTGAAGCTTTCTTT
CASSVEGSQGNTEAFF
>17|TRBJ1-1|TRBV4-2|.|few
TGTGCCAGCAGCCAAGGGTCAGCAGGCTCGGGGAACACTGAAGCTTTCTTT
CASSQGSAGSGNTEAFF
>18|TRBJ2-1|TRBV4-1|.|many
TGCGCCAGCAGCCCGAGGTCGACCGGCTGGAGCTCCTACAATGAGCAGTTCTTC
CASSPRSTGWSSYNEQFF
>14|TRBJ2-2|TRBV7-2|.|few
TGTGCCAGCAGCTTAAATTCAAGTCCCGGGGAGCTGTTTTTT
CASSLNSSPGELFF
>15|TRBJ2-1|TRBV28|TRBD1|many
TGTGCCAGCAGTCGGACAGGAAACTCCTACAATGAGCAGTTCTTC
CASSRTGNSYNEQFF
>14|TRBJ1-2|TRBV18|.|.
TGTGCCAGCTCACCCCCCGGGAAGGACTATGGCTACACCTTC
CASSPPGKDYGYTF
>15|TRBJ2-1|TRBV20-1|TRBD1|.
TGCAGTGCCGACTCCGGGACAGGGATGTACAATGAGCAGTTCTTC
CSADSGTGMYNEQFF
>15|TRBJ2-3|TRBV7-3|TRBD1|many
TGTGCCAGCAGCTTAAAGGGACAGGGCACAGATACGCAGTATTTT
CASSLKGQGTDTQYF
>16|TRBJ2-1|TRBV19|TRBD2|.
TGTGCCAGTAGCCATGATAGCGGGGGCTCCTACAATGAGCAGTTCTTC
CASSHDSGGSYNEQFF
>15|TRBJ1-1|TRBV19|TRBD1|few
TGTGCCAGTAGTAGATACGGACAGGGGAACACTGAAGCTTTCTTT
CASSRYGQGNTEAFF
>14|TRBJ1-2|TRBV5-4|TRBD1|once
TGTGCCAGCAGCTTCTTGGGACAGCGATATGGCTACACCTTC
CASSFLGQRYGYTF
>14|TRBJ1-1|TRBV10-3|.|.
TGTGCCATCAGTGAGAACAGGGTGAACACTGAAGCTTTCTTT
CAISENRVNTEAFF
>14|TRBJ2-7|TRBV27|.|.
TGTGCCAGCAGGTGGGATTTAAGCTCCTACGAGCAGTACTTC
CASRWDLSSYEQYF
>13|TRBJ2-2|TRBV11-2|.|.
TGTGCCAGCAGCTTAGTCCGTGGCGGGGAGCTGTTTTTT
CASSLVRGGELFF
>12|TRBJ1-1|TRBV7-9|.|.
TGTGCCAGCACCGAACAGGGTTCTGAAGCTTTCTTT
CASTEQGSEAFF